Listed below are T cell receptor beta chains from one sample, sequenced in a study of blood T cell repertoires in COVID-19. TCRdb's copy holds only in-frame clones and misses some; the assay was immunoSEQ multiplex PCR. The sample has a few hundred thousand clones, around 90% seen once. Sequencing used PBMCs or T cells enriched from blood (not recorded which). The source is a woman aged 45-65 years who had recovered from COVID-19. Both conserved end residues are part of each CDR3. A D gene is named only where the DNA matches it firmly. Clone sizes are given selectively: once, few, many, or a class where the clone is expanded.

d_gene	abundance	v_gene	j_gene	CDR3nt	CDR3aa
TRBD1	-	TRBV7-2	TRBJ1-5	TGTGCCAGCAGCTTGGACAGGAACTATCAGCCCCAGCATTTT	CASSLDRNYQPQHF
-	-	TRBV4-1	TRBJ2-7	TGCGCCAGCAGCCAGGGCAGAGAGTACGAGCAGTACTTC	CASSQGREYEQYF
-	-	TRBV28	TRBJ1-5	TGTGCCAGCAGCCTCCGGGGGGGACGCAATCAGCCCCAGCATTTT	CASSLRGGRNQPQHF
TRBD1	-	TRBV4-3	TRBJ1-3	TGCGCCAGCAGCCCCCAGACAGGGTCTGGAAACACCATATATTTT	CASSPQTGSGNTIYF
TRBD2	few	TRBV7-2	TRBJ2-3	TGTGCCAGCAGCTCGACTAGTGGGGGGGGAGGTACGCAGTATTTT	CASSSTSGGGGTQYF
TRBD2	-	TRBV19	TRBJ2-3	TGTGCCAGTAAGCGGGAGGGCCTAGATACGCAGTATTTT	CASKREGLDTQYF
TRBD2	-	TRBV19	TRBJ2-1	TGTGCCAGTACATGGACTAGCGTAACGAACTACAATGAGCAGTTCTTC	CASTWTSVTNYNEQFF
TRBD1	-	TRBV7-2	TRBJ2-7	TGTGCCAGCAGCGCCAACAGGGGCGAGCAGTACTTC	CASSANRGEQYF
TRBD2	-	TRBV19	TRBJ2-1	TGTGCCAGTAGCCACACTAGCGGGAGTTTTGAGCAGTTCTTC	CASSHTSGSFEQFF
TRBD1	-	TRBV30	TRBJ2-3	TGTGCCTTAAATTCCGGGACAGGGGGGCAGGATACGCAGTATTTT	CALNSGTGGQDTQYF
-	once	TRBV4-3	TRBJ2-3	TGCGCCAGCAGCCAAGAGGCCGGGAGTGTAGGCACAGATACGCAGTATTTT	CASSQEAGSVGTDTQYF
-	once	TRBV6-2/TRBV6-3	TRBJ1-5	TGTGCCAGCAGTTACGCCGGCGGAAGGCCCCAGCATTTT	CASSYAGGRPQHF
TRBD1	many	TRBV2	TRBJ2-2	TGTGCCAAGACAGGGGGCGCGGGTAGCACCGGGGAGCTGTTTTTT	CAKTGGAGSTGELFF
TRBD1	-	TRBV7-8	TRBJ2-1	TGTGCCAGCAGCTTAGCGCACGGGGACAGGAGTCGGGAGCAGTTCTTC	CASSLAHGDRSREQFF
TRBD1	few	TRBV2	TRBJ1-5	TGTGCCAGCAGTAGGACAGGGTATAGCAATCAGCCCCAGCATTTT	CASSRTGYSNQPQHF
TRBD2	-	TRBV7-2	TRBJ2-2	TGTGCCAGCAGCTCGGGGTCAGGAGCGGGAGGGCCAACCGGGGAGCTGTTTTTT	CASSSGSGAGGPTGELFF
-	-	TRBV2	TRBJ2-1	TGTGCCAGCAGTGATTTGGGGGGCCTAGGGGGCAGGGAGCAGTTCTTC	CASSDLGGLGGREQFF
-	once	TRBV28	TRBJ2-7	TGTGCCAGCAGCCAAAGGGGCCCCCCCTACGAGCAGTACTTC	CASSQRGPPYEQYF
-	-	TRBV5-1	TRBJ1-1	TGCGCCAGCAGCTTGGAACTCATGAACACTGAAGCTTTCTTT	CASSLELMNTEAFF
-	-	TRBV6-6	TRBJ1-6	TGTGCCAGCAGGGACATCTCAAATTCACCCCTCCACTTT	CASRDISNSPLHF
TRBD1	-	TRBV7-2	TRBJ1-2	TGTGCCAGCAGCCCAGGGGACAGGGAGGTTTACGGCTACACCTTC	CASSPGDREVYGYTF
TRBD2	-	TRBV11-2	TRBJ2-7	TGTGCCAGCAGCTTACTAGCGGTACTTTACGAGCAGTACTTC	CASSLLAVLYEQYF
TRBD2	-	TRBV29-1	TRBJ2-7	TGCAGCGTTGTACTAGCGGGCAGCTCCTACGAGCAGTACTTC	CSVVLAGSSYEQYF
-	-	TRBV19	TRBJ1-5	TGTGCCAGTAGTAACGGGGATGGCAATCAGCCCCAGCATTTT	CASSNGDGNQPQHF
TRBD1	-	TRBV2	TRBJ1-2	TGTGCCAGCAGTGTTTACAGGGGTAGAGGGTACACCTTC	CASSVYRGRGYTF
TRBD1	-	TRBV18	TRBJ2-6	TGTGCCAGCTCACCCCGGACAGGGGCCCTCTCTGGGGCCAACGTCCTGACTTTC	CASSPRTGALSGANVLTF
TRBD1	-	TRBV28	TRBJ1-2	TGTGCCAGCAGACGACAGGGGACGGTCTATGGCTACACCTTC	CASRRQGTVYGYTF
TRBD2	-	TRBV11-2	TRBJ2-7	TGTGCCAGCAGCTTATCGGCGTCTAGCGGGATCTCCTACGAGCAGTACTTC	CASSLSASSGISYEQYF
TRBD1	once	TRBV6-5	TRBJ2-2	TGTGCCAGCAGACGGGACAGGGACACCGGGGAGCTGTTTTTT	CASRRDRDTGELFF
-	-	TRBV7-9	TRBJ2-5	TGTGCCAGCAGCTTAATCGTCCTTCAAGAGACCCAGTACTTC	CASSLIVLQETQYF
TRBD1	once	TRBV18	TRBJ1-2	TGTGCCAGCTCACCGACAGGGACCGTGGGCTATGGCTACACCTTC	CASSPTGTVGYGYTF
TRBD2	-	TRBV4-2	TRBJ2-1	TGTGCCAGCAGCTGGACTAGCGATAATGAGCAGTTCTTC	CASSWTSDNEQFF
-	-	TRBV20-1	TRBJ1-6	TGCAGTGCTAGTTGGGCCCCACCCCTCCACTTT	CSASWAPPLHF
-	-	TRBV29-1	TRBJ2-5	TGCAGCGGCCGAACAGGGAACTGGGAGACCCAGTACTTC	CSGRTGNWETQYF
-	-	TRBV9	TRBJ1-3	TGTGCCAGCAGCGTAGGAGGAGGTTCCTCTGGAAACACCATATATTTT	CASSVGGGSSGNTIYF
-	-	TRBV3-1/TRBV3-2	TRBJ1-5	TGTGCCAGCAGCCAAGACTTCCAGAAGAATCAGCCCCAGCATTTT	CASSQDFQKNQPQHF
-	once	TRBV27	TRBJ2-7	TGTGCCAGCAGTTTAGTGGCAGGGCAGGTAGAGGCGCAGTACTTC	CASSLVAGQVEAQYF
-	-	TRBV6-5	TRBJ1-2	TGTGCCAGCAGTTACTCAAGAGGGTCAAGCTACACCTTC	CASSYSRGSSYTF
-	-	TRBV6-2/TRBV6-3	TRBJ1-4	TGTGCCAGCAGTACGACAAACCTCAATGAAAAACTGTTTTTT	CASSTTNLNEKLFF
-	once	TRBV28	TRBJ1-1	TGTGCCAGCGTCCACCTGAGCATGAACACTGAAGCTTTCTTT	CASVHLSMNTEAFF
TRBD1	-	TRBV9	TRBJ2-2	TGTGCCAGCAGCGTGTCCGGGACAGGGGGGACCGGGGAGCTGTTTTTT	CASSVSGTGGTGELFF
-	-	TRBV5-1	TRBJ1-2	TGCGCCAGCACGGACAGCACCTATGGCTACACCTTC	CASTDSTYGYTF
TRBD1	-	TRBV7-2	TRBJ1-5	TGTGCCAGCAGCCTCCGACAGGGGACGCAGCCCCAGCATTTT	CASSLRQGTQPQHF
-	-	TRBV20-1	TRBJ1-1	TGCAGCCTTAAAGACAGGGAAGCTTTCTTT	CSLKDREAFF
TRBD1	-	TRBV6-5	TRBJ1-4	TGTGCCAGCATGAAGGACAGGGGGCATGAAAAACTGTTTTTT	CASMKDRGHEKLFF
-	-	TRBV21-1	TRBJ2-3	TGTGCCAGCAGCAAAGTGGCGGGAGCACCGGGGATAGATACGCAGTATTTT	CASSKVAGAPGIDTQYF
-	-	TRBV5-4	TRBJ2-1	TGTGCAGTTACGTTGGGGACTTCCTACAATGAGCAGTTCTTC	CAVTLGTSYNEQFF
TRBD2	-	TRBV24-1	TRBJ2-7	TGTGCCACCAGTGCTAGCGGGAGCTCCTACGAGCAGTACTTC	CATSASGSSYEQYF
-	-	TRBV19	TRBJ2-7	TGTGCCAGTACCCCCGCATGGTCTAGCGACGAGCAGTACTTC	CASTPAWSSDEQYF
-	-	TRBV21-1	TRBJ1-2	TGTGCCAGCATATCCCGCTACACCTTC	CASISRYTF
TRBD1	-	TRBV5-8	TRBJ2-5	TGTGCCAGCAGCCCAGGACAGGGGGCTATACAAGAGACCCAGTACTTC	CASSPGQGAIQETQYF
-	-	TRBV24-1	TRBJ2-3	TGTGCCACGAAAGCGGAGAGCACAGATACGCAGTATTTT	CATKAESTDTQYF
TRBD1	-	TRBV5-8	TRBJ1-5	TGTGCCAGCGCTGCTGGGACAGGGGTCCGCAATCAGCCCCAGCATTTT	CASAAGTGVRNQPQHF
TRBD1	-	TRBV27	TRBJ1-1	TGTGCCAGCAGTTCAACCGGGACAGTGAACACTGAAGCTTTCTTT	CASSSTGTVNTEAFF
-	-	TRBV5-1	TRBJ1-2	TGCGCCAGCAGCTTGGGTCAGAACTATGGCTACACCTTC	CASSLGQNYGYTF